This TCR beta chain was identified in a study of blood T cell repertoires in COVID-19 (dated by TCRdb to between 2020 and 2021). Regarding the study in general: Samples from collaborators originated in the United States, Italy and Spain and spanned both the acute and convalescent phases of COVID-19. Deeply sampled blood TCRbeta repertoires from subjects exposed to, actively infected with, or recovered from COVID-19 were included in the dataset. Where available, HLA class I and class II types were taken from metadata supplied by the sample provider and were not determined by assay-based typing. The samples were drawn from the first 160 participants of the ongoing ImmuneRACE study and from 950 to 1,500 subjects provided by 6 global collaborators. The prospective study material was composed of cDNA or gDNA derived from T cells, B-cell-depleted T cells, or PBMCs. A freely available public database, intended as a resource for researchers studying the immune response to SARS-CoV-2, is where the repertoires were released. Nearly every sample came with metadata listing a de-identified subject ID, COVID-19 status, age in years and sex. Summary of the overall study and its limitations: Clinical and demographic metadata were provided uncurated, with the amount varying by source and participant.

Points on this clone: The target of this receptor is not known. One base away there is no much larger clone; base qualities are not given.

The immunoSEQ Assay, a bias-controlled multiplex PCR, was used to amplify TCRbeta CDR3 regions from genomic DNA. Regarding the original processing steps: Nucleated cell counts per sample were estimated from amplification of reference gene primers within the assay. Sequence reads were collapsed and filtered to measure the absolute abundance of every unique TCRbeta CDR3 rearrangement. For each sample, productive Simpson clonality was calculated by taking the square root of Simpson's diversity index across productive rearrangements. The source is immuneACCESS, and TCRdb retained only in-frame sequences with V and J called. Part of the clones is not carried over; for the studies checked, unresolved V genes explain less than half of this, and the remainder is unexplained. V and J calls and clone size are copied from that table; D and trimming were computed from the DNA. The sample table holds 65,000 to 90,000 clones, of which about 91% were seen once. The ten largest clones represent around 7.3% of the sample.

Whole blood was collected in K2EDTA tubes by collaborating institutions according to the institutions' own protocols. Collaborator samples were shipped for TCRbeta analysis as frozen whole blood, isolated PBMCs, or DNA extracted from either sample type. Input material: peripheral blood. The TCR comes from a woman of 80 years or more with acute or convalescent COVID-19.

The DNA reads TGTGCCACCAGTGATCTGAAGCGGGGGGCTAGCACAGATACGCAGTATTTT. Translated, this is CATSDLKRGASTDTQYF. The rearranged segments are TRBV24-1 and TRBJ2-3, with 9 junctional bases fitting TRBD2. CDR1 KGHDR and CDR2 SFDVKD were looked up in the germline V gene. V trim: 3 bases; J trim: 0 bases; unmatched bases: 6. There are 17 amino acids in the CDR3, from cysteine to phenylalanine inclusive. Only CDR3 DNA remains: 51 bases, in frame from the first base.